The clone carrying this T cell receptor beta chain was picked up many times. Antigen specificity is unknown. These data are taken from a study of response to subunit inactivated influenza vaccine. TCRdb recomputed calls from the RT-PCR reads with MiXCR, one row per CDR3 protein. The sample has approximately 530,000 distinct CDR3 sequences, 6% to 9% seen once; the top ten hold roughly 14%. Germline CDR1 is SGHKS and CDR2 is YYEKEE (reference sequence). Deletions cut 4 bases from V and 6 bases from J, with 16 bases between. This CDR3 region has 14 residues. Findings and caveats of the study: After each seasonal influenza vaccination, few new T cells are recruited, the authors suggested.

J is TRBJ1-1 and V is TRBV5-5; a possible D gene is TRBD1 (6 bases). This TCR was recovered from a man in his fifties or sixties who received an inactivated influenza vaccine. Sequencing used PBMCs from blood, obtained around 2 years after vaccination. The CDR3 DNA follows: TGTGCCAGCAGCCTGCAGGGGTCGAGGGCTGAAGCTTTCTTT. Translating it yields CASSLQGSRAEAFF.